The source of this T cell receptor beta chain is a study of shared clonotypes between healthy human individuals. The sample holds one count of this clone. V dropped 6 bases and J dropped 6; count of bases not matched to a gene: 2. This CDR3 is 11 amino acids long. The germline CDR1 and CDR2 sequences are MNHNY and SVGAGI (reference sequence). Measured with immunoSEQ multiplex PCR; TCRdb has only the in-frame clones, and not every one. The repertoire holds 1,500,000 or so clones, approximately 98.5% seen once, with under 0.45% in the top ten. The clonotype originates from a man aged 25 to 45 in good health. The genes are TRBV6-6 and TRBJ2-7; 7 bases align to TRBD2. The sample comprised naive CD4+ T cells sorted from blood. Subset: CD45RA+ positively selected. The CDR3 protein is CASRGGSEQYF. As DNA, the CDR3 is TGTGCCAGCAGGGGCGGGAGCGAGCAGTACTTC.